One sample yielded the 26 T cell receptor beta chains listed below, sequenced in a study of blood T cell repertoires in COVID-19. Using immunoSEQ multiplex PCR, the repertoire was profiled, and TCRdb retains in-frame clones only, with some absent. The sample includes approximately 75,000 clones, approximately 90% of them seen just once. The sequenced sample consisted of peripheral blood. The receptors here all came from a man aged 60-69 years with acute or convalescent COVID-19.

This chain connects TRBV25-1 to TRBJ1-6; perhaps TRBD1 as D (6 bases). CDR1 and CDR2 from the germline V gene are MGHDK and SYGVNS. The CDR3 has 14 residues. The ends were cut back, 3 bases at V and 7 bases at J, with 10 bases in the middle. The chain's CDR3 is CASSEQGLNSPLHF. As DNA, the CDR3 is TGTGCCAGCAGTGAGCAGGGGCTAAATTCACCCCTCCACTTT. Together with reference TRBV25-1 and TRBJ1-6, the CDR3 gives the full variable domain: EADIYQTPRYLVIGTGKKITLECSQTMGHDKMYWYQQDPGMELHLIHYSYGVNSTEKGDLSSESTVSRIRTEHFPLTLESARPSHTSQYLCASSEQGLNSPLHFGNGTRLTVT.

This chain links TRBV25-1 with TRBJ2-7; TRBD1 matches at 9 bases. CDR3 length: 12 residues. J was trimmed by 9 bases and V by 7 bases; bases with no gene match: 7. Germline-derived CDR1 and CDR2 are MGHDK and SYGVNS. CDR3 sequence (DNA): TGTGCCAGCACCTCCGGGACAGGGAGGCAGTACTTC. This sequence encodes CASTSGTGRQYF.

The chain joins TRBV19 to TRBJ1-3, with a tentative D call TRBD1 (5 bases). V was pared by 4 bases and J by 0 bases, with 10 bases between. Germline V gives CDR1 LNHDA, CDR2 SQIVND (reference sequence). The CDR3 has 15 amino acids. In DNA form, the CDR3 reads TGTGCCAGTAGTACTCAGGGTATCTCTGGAAACACCATATATTTT. It specifies CASSTQGISGNTIYF.

In its sample, this clone was seen once. The chain uses TRBV7-2 and TRBJ1-5, with D hard to call. The CDR3 covers 15 residues. V lost 2 bases and J lost 0, with 8 bases in between. Germline assignment: CDR1 SGHTA and CDR2 FQGNSA. CDR3 protein: CASSLIINSNQPQHF. CDR3 nucleotides: TGTGCCAGCAGCTTAATAATTAATAGCAATCAGCCCCAGCATTTT.

The V gene is TRBV7-9, the J gene TRBJ2-7; 8 bases align to TRBD1. V trimming: 1 base; J trimming: 4 bases; junction bases outside the gene matches: 3. CDR1 is SEHNR, CDR2 FQNEAQ, per germline (reference sequence). The CDR3 spans 14 residues. This CDR3 reads CASSLEGQVYEQYF. The CDR3 coding sequence is TGTGCCAGCAGCTTAGAGGGACAGGTATACGAGCAGTACTTC.

The CDR3 DNA is TGCAGTGCAAGCCCGAGCTACGAGCAGTACTTC. It codes for CSASPSYEQYF. The genes are TRBV20-1 and TRBJ2-7; D is unresolved. The V gene's germline CDR1 is DFQATT and CDR2 SNEGSKA (reference sequence). This CDR3 has 11 amino acids. Trimming took off 6 bases at V and 3 bases at J, with 9 bases between the two ends.

The rearrangement joins TRBV19 to TRBJ1-1, with no clear D. V lost 3 bases, J lost 1 base, and 15 bases lay in between. From germline, CDR1 is LNHDA and CDR2 SQIVND (reference sequence). The CDR3 is made up of 16 amino acids. CDR3 DNA sequence: TGTGCCAGTAGTATGCGGGAGAGAGGGCGGAACACTGAAGCTTTCTTT. Translating gives CASSMRERGRNTEAFF.

V is TRBV12-3 or TRBV12-4 and J is TRBJ2-7; D might be TRBD1 (5 bases). The V and J ends lost 2 bases and 6 bases respectively, with 11 bases between them. The CDR3 totals 13 residues. CDR3 DNA sequence: TGTGCCAGCAGTTTACTCAGGGTGGGCGAGCAGTACTTC. This encodes CASSLLRVGEQYF.

The V call is TRBV29-1, the J call TRBJ2-1; D gene uncertain. The germline V and J ends were trimmed by 6 bases and 0 bases, with 9 bases remaining between them. Germline CDR1 reads SQVTM; CDR2 reads ANQGSEA. The CDR3 loop spans 13 amino acids. The CDR3: CSVTPGSYNEQFF. The CDR3 region has the DNA TGCAGCGTGACACCCGGCTCCTACAATGAGCAGTTCTTC.

The chain joins TRBV5-8 to TRBJ1-5; TRBD1 agrees at 9 bases. Germline V lookup: CDR1 SGHTS, CDR2 YDEGEE. V was pared by 3 bases and J by 1 base, with 5 bases of the junction left unmatched. This CDR3 contains 16 residues. Here the CDR3 DNA reads TGTGCCAGCAGCTCCTGGACAGGGGTAAGCAATCAGCCCCAGCATTTT. It codes for CASSSWTGVSNQPQHF.

The chain joins TRBV7-9 to TRBJ2-3; 10 bases fit TRBD2. Germline trimming cut 5 bases from V and 2 bases from J; bases unmatched to any gene: 4. This CDR3 has 15 residues. Germline values: CDR1 SEHNR, CDR2 FQNEAQ (reference sequence). The CDR3 here is CASSPGLANTDTQYF. The CDR3 coding sequence is TGTGCCAGCAGCCCGGGACTAGCGAACACAGATACGCAGTATTTT.

This chain joins TRBV3-1 (or the pseudogene TRBV3-2) and TRBJ2-5; D is unclear. This CDR3 comprises 16 residues. CDR1 and CDR2 from the germline V gene are LGHDT and YNNKEL (reference sequence). Trimming pared 1 base from V and 7 bases from J, leaving 19 bases between. The chain's CDR3 is CASSQAQSRRPRTQYF. Here the CDR3 DNA reads TGTGCCAGCAGCCAAGCCCAAAGTAGGCGGCCTCGGACCCAGTACTTC.

This clone is a singleton in its sample. This sequence joins TRBV7-9 and TRBJ2-3; TRBD2 aligns across 8 bases. Losses at the gene ends were 5 bases for V and 1 base for J; bases not matched to a gene: 2. CDR1 is SEHNR, CDR2 FQNEAQ, per germline (reference sequence). The CDR3 consists of 14 residues. CDR3 sequence: CASSETSGTDTQYF. The CDR3 region has the DNA TGTGCCAGCAGCGAGACTAGCGGCACAGATACGCAGTATTTT.

The V and J genes are TRBV29-1 and TRBJ2-2; the D gene is possibly TRBD2 (5 bases). Germline values: CDR1 SQVTM, CDR2 ANQGSEA. The V and J ends lost 4 bases and 1 base respectively, with 10 bases between them. The CDR3 totals 14 residues. CDR3 loop: CSVVSGRNTGELFF. The CDR3 bases are TGCAGCGTTGTTTCTGGGAGGAACACCGGGGAGCTGTTTTTT.

The chain couples TRBV28 to TRBJ1-2; 9 bases align to TRBD1. The CDR3 totals 14 residues. V was pared by 2 bases and J by 8 bases, with 6 bases of the junction left unmatched. Germline CDR1 MDHEN, CDR2 SYDVKM. The CDR3 region has the DNA TGTGCCAGCAGTTTACTTCGGACAGGGGAAGGCTACACCTTC. The encoded protein is CASSLLRTGEGYTF.

This chain joins TRBV7-8 and TRBJ2-5; 13 bases fit TRBD2. V was clipped by 4 bases and J by 5 bases; unmatched bases: 4. Per germline, CDR1 SGHVS and CDR2 FQNEAQ. This CDR3 has 15 amino acids. The CDR3 bases are TGTGCCAGCAGCTCACTAGCGGGAGGGATGGAGACCCAGTACTTC. Translated: CASSSLAGGMETQYF.

This rearrangement joins TRBV5-1 to TRBJ2-7; the D gene is possibly TRBD1 (5 bases). V lost 4 bases to trimming and J lost 3 bases, with 8 bases between them. The CDR3 sequence is 12 residues long. Germline V lookup: CDR1 SGHRS, CDR2 YFSETQ. CDR3: CASSRDSYEQYF. The CDR3 DNA reads TGCGCCAGCAGCCGAGACAGCTACGAGCAGTACTTC.

The genes are TRBV3-1 (or the pseudogene TRBV3-2) and TRBJ2-5; possibly TRBD2 for D (5 bases). The ends were cut back, 1 base at V and 4 bases at J, with 19 bases in the middle. This CDR3 contains 17 residues. Germline V gene lookup returns CDR1 LGHDT and CDR2 YNNKEL (reference sequence). The CDR3 DNA is TGTGCCAGCAGCCAAGTTCCTACCCGGGGAATTGGAGAGACCCAGTACTTC. Its translation is CASSQVPTRGIGETQYF.

The chain employs TRBV7-7 and TRBJ2-1; D is unresolved. The CDR3 consists of 13 residues. V lost 1 base and J lost 6, with 7 bases in between. Germline V gives CDR1 SSHAT, CDR2 FNYEAQ (reference sequence). The CDR3 spells CASSLVRGNEQFF. Here the CDR3 DNA reads TGTGCCAGCAGCTTAGTTCGAGGCAATGAGCAGTTCTTC.

This clone was seen only a few times. The rearrangement links TRBV6-5 to TRBJ1-2; tentatively, D is TRBD1 (6 bases). Trimming stripped 2 bases from V and 0 bases from J, with 10 bases between. The CDR3 length is 15 residues. The germline V gene has CDR1 MNHEY and CDR2 SVGAGI. The DNA of the CDR3 is TGTGCCAGCAGTTACGGGACACTGGCTAACTATGGCTACACCTTC. It encodes CASSYGTLANYGYTF.

The chain recombines TRBV10-3 with TRBJ2-5; 11 positions match TRBD2. V lost 0 bases and J lost 6; bases outside the gene matches: 3. CDR1 is ENHRY, CDR2 SYGVKD, per germline. This CDR3 has 15 residues. CDR3 coding DNA: TGTGCCATCAGTGAGTCAACTAGCGGGAGTAAGACCCAGTACTTC. The encoded protein is CAISESTSGSKTQYF.

V and J are TRBV5-5 and TRBJ1-2; D is possibly TRBD1 (5 bases). Germline CDR1 is SGHKS and CDR2 is YYEKEE (reference sequence). This CDR3 comprises 15 residues. The V end lost 3 bases, the J end lost 4 bases, and 16 bases lay between the germline ends. The CDR3 coding sequence is TGTGCCAGCAGCTCCGAGGGAGGGGTCCTCTATGGCTACACCTTC. Amino acid sequence: CASSSEGGVLYGYTF. The full variable domain, completed using reference TRBV5-5 and TRBJ1-2, is DAGVTQSPTHLIKTRGQQVTLRCSPISGHKSVSWYQQVLGQGPQFIFQYYEKEERGRGNFPDRFSARQFPNYSSELNVNALLLGDSALYLCASSSEGGVLYGYTFGSGTRLTVV.

This chain uses TRBV7-6 with TRBJ2-4; tentatively, D is TRBD2 (6 bases). Germline lookup yields CDR1 SGHVS and CDR2 FNYEAQ. The CDR3 covers 14 residues. Trimming shortened V by 4 bases and J by 0 bases, and 7 bases separated the two germline ends. The CDR3 bases are TGTGCCAGCAGCTCGGGGGTAGCCAAAAACATTCAGTACTTC. This gives the protein CASSSGVAKNIQYF.

V and J are TRBV11-1 and TRBJ1-1; a possible D gene is TRBD1 (5 bases). The CDR3 has 14 amino acids. V shed 3 bases and J shed 4 bases, with 12 bases lying between them. From germline, CDR1 is SGHAT and CDR2 FQDESV (reference sequence). The CDR3 region is CASSFRRGGTEAFF. The CDR3 nucleotides read TGTGCCAGCAGCTTTCGGAGGGGAGGCACTGAAGCTTTCTTT.

The V call is TRBV6-5, the J call TRBJ2-7; tentative D call: TRBD2 (5 bases). The germline gives CDR1 MNHEY, CDR2 SVGAGI. This CDR3 region has 15 residues. Trimming removed 3 bases at V and 6 bases at J, with 18 bases between. CDR3: CASSYGSRGSSEQYF. The CDR3 coding sequence is TGTGCCAGCAGTTATGGAAGTAGAGGGTCGAGCGAGCAGTACTTC.

V and J are TRBV5-1 and TRBJ2-1; D is perhaps TRBD1 (6 bases). V lost 0 bases to trimming and J lost 9 bases, with 13 bases between them. CDR1 is SGHRS and CDR2 is YFSETQ in the germline V gene. The length of the CDR3 is 14 residues. The CDR3 reads CASSLDRAQAEQFF. CDR3 nucleotides: TGCGCCAGCAGCTTGGACAGGGCACAAGCTGAGCAGTTCTTC.